The 30 T cell receptor beta chains listed next were all sequenced from one sample in a study of blood T cell repertoires in COVID-19. Sequencing was performed with immunoSEQ multiplex PCR; in TCRdb, only in-frame clones are kept and a portion is missing. Found here are about 96,000 clones, roughly 80% of them singletons; the top ten hold around 15%. The specimen sequenced was peripheral blood. These receptors were collected from an older woman with acute or convalescent COVID-19.

CDR3 loop: CASSPRGLAGGGNNEQFF. The CDR3, as DNA: TGCGCCAGCAGCCCCCGGGGACTAGCGGGGGGCGGAAATAATGAGCAGTTCTTC. V gene TRBV5-1 combines with J gene TRBJ2-1; 15 bases line up with TRBD2. The J segment lost 7 bases and the V segment lost 4 bases, leaving 12 bases of the junction unmatched. Germline lookup yields CDR1 SGHRS and CDR2 YFSETQ. The length of the CDR3 is 18 residues.

This sequence joins TRBV18 and TRBJ1-1, with 7 bases identical to TRBD1. There are 14 residues in the CDR3. CDR1 is KGHSH and CDR2 is LQKENI in the germline V gene. The junction had 1 base not matched to a gene; V was cut back by 0 bases and J by 3 bases. CDR3 residues: CASSPPRGHTEAFF. The CDR3 region has the DNA TGTGCCAGCTCACCACCGAGGGGGCACACTGAAGCTTTCTTT.

The genes are TRBV21-1 and TRBJ2-1; no check of the table's D call, TRBD2, against the DNA was made. TRBV21-1 is marked as a pseudogene. CDR3 length: 20 residues. Here the CDR3 DNA reads TGTGCCAGCAGCAAAGCACAGACTAGCGGGGGGGCCTGTTGTTGCAATGAGCAGTTCTTC. It translates to CASSKAQTSGGACCCNEQFF.

This clone has just a few counts. Here the CDR3 reads CASSRRWGQARKAQYF. The CDR3 bases are TGTGCCAGCAGCCGACGATGGGGACAGGCCCGCAAGGCGCAGTATTTT. This chain uses TRBV11-1 with TRBJ2-3, with 8 bases lining up with TRBD1. V was clipped by 5 bases and J by 10 bases; unmatched bases: 17. The CDR3 is 16 amino acids. In germline, CDR1 is SGHAT, CDR2 FQDESV (reference sequence).

J is TRBJ1-5 and V is TRBV6-1; 7 bases line up with TRBD1. V shed 2 bases and J 5 bases; nucleotides not matched to a gene: 3. CDR1 is MNHNS, CDR2 SASEGT, per germline. The CDR3 covers 14 residues. The CDR3 sequence: CASSESTGDQPQHF. Written as DNA, the CDR3 is TGTGCCAGCAGTGAATCAACAGGGGATCAGCCCCAGCATTTT.

The rearrangement uses TRBV29-1 and TRBJ1-1; 7 nucleotides agree with TRBD1. Losses at the gene ends were 3 bases for V and 4 bases for J; bases not matched to a gene: 5. Per germline, CDR1 SQVTM and CDR2 ANQGSEA. The CDR3 runs to 13 residues. The CDR3 sequence: CSVEGQGGTEAFF. Here the CDR3 DNA reads TGCAGCGTTGAGGGTCAGGGGGGCACTGAAGCTTTCTTT.

The rearrangement links TRBV4-1 to TRBJ2-2; TRBD1 matches at 10 bases. The CDR3 is made up of 17 amino acids. V shed 5 bases, J shed 0 bases, and the junction held 6 bases outside the gene matches. Germline CDR1 and CDR2: MGHRA and YSYEKL. As DNA, the CDR3 is TGCGCCAGCAGCGTCCGGGACAGGGGCCCGAACACCGGGGAGCTGTTTTTT. Encoded protein: CASSVRDRGPNTGELFF.

The chain links TRBV9 to TRBJ2-2; the D gene is possibly TRBD1 (6 bases). The V end was cut by 3 bases, the J end by 2 bases, with 11 bases between. Germline V gene data show CDR1 as SGDLS and CDR2 as YYNGEE. This CDR3 has 15 residues. CDR3 DNA: TGTGCCAGCAGCGCATTAGGGGGTAACACCGGGGAGCTGTTTTTT. Its protein is CASSALGGNTGELFF. Combining the CDR3 with reference TRBV9 and TRBJ2-2 gives the whole variable domain DSGVTQTPKHLITATGQRVTLRCSPRSGDLSVYWYQQSLDQGLQFLIQYYNGEERAKGNILERFSAQQFPDLHSELNLSSLELGDSALYFCASSALGGNTGELFFGEGSRLTVL.

J is TRBJ2-7 and V is TRBV7-3, with D possibly TRBD2 on 6 matching bases. Trimming pared 5 bases from V and 7 bases from J, leaving 15 bases between. This CDR3 region has 13 residues. Germline V gene lookup returns CDR1 SGHTA and CDR2 FQGTGA. The CDR3 DNA is TGTGCCAGCAGCAGCGGGCCTCAGTCGGAGCAGTACTTC. Translating it yields CASSSGPQSEQYF.

The J gene is TRBJ1-2, the V gene TRBV28; tentative D call: TRBD1 (6 bases). The V end was cut by 7 bases, the J end by 2 bases, with 14 bases between. Germline CDR1 is MDHEN and CDR2 is SYDVKM. This CDR3 spans 14 amino acids. The CDR3 loop reads CASTPWGRNYGYTF. The DNA for the CDR3 is TGTGCCAGCACCCCTTGGGGGCGGAACTATGGCTACACCTTC.

This clone was counted between two and nine times. This rearrangement joins TRBV4-2 to TRBJ2-7; 7 nucleotides line up with TRBD2. This CDR3 spans 16 amino acids. Per the germline V gene, CDR1 is LGHNA and CDR2 is YNFKEQ. J was trimmed by 0 bases and V by 2 bases; bases with no gene match: 7. CDR3 sequence (DNA): TGTGCCAGCAGCCAACCTGGACTAGAAAGCTCCTACGAGCAGTACTTC. Amino acids: CASSQPGLESSYEQYF.

This clone was recorded at least ten times. V usage is TRBV18 and J usage is TRBJ1-3; perhaps TRBD1 as D (5 bases). This CDR3 is 17 amino acids long. CDR1 is KGHSH and CDR2 is LQKENI in the germline V gene. Trimming shortened V by 4 bases and J by 0 bases, and 16 bases separated the two germline ends. The CDR3 nucleotides are TGTGCCAGCTCACAAGAAACACAGGACCACTCTGGAAACACCATATATTTT. Its translation is CASSQETQDHSGNTIYF.

V and J are TRBV2 and TRBJ2-1; no definite D call. The CDR3 is made up of 10 amino acids. Deletions cut 5 bases from V and 7 bases from J, with 3 bases between. The V gene's germline CDR1 is SNHLY and CDR2 FYNNEI. The CDR3 protein is CASSTNEQFF. For the CDR3, the DNA is TGTGCCAGCAGTACAAATGAGCAGTTCTTC. The full variable domain, completed using reference TRBV2 and TRBJ2-1, is EPEVTQTPSHQVTQMGQEVILRCVPISNHLYFYWYRQILGQKVEFLVSFYNNEISEKSEIFDDQFSVERPDGSNFTLKIRSTKLEDSAMYFCASSTNEQFFGPGTRLTVL.

This clone was seen just once. One junction end disagrees with the germline gene, perhaps due to a read error. The chain is built from TRBV7-9 and TRBJ1-1, with 7 bases aligning to TRBD1. The length of the CDR3 is 18 residues. Germline CDR1 is SEHNR and CDR2 is FQNEAQ (reference sequence). The CDR3 sequence is CASSLSVWRGGNDHEAFF. CDR3 sequence (DNA): TGTGCCAGTAGCTTAAGTGTTTGGCGAGGGGGCAATGATCATGAAGCTTTCTTT.

The sample holds one count of this clone. This rearrangement joins TRBV27 to TRBJ2-2; possible D gene TRBD1, 5 bases. V gave up 2 bases and J gave up 4 bases, with 8 bases separating them. This CDR3 comprises 14 residues. The germline CDR1 and CDR2 sequences are MNHEY and SMNVEV (reference sequence). The CDR3 spells CASSLNGATGELFF. The DNA of the CDR3 is TGTGCCAGCAGTTTAAATGGGGCCACCGGGGAGCTGTTTTTT.

This clone was seen ten or more times. This rearrangement joins TRBV28 to TRBJ2-1, with 12 bases matching TRBD1. The CDR3 is 17 amino acids. CDR1 and CDR2 from the germline V gene are MDHEN and SYDVKM. With 5 bases clipped from V and 10 bases from J, the junction kept 15 bases outside the gene matches. The CDR3 nucleotides are TGTGCCAGCAGTGATAGTCCGGGACAGGGGGCGTTAGGGGAGCAGTTCTTC. It encodes CASSDSPGQGALGEQFF.

V usage is TRBV12-3 or TRBV12-4 and J usage is TRBJ1-1; no definite D call. The CDR3 spans 12 residues. Trimming cost V 6 bases and J 10 bases, with 15 bases left between them. In DNA, the CDR3 is TGTGCCAGCAGACTCACCCCGCGTGGAGCTTTCTTT. Translated, it gives CASRLTPRGAFF.

Only a few counts were recorded for this clone. The chain carries TRBV6-6 and TRBJ2-7, with D perhaps matching TRBD2 (6 bases). V was clipped by 6 bases and J by 5 bases, with 20 bases between them. Looked up from germline, CDR1 is MNHNY and CDR2 is SVGAGI (reference sequence). The CDR3 runs 15 residues. This CDR3 is CASSPREGGVHEQYF. As DNA, the CDR3 is TGTGCCAGCAGCCCAAGAGAAGGAGGGGTTCACGAGCAGTACTTC.

In its sample, this clone was seen once. J is TRBJ2-7 and V is TRBV4-1, with TRBD1 matching 9 bases. After removal of 5 bases from V and 4 bases from J, the junction contained 9 bases not matched to a gene. The CDR3 runs 15 residues. In germline, CDR1 is MGHRA, CDR2 YSYEKL. CDR3 amino acids: CASSALQGARYEQYF. The CDR3 DNA sequence: TGCGCCAGCAGCGCGCTACAGGGGGCGCGGTACGAGCAGTACTTC.

The chain joins TRBV20-1 to TRBJ1-1, with unresolved D. The length of the CDR3 is 11 residues. Trimming removed 0 bases at V and 8 bases at J, with 7 bases between. CDR1 and CDR2 (germline): DFQATT, SNEGSKA (reference sequence). The CDR3, as DNA: TGCAGTGCTAGAGATGGAGGCGAAGCTTTCTTT. Amino acid sequence: CSARDGGEAFF.

This chain uses TRBV24-1 with TRBJ2-1; 7 bases match TRBD1. Germline V lookup: CDR1 KGHDR, CDR2 SFDVKD. The V gene end was trimmed by 0 bases and the J gene end by 9 bases; junction bases not matched to a gene: 19. This CDR3 is built from 19 residues. This CDR3 is CATSDLSGKGGPSFSEQFF. CDR3 bases: TGTGCCACCAGTGATTTGTCCGGCAAAGGGGGCCCCTCCTTTAGTGAGCAGTTCTTC.

In regard to this clone: A junction boundary mismatches the germline segment, possibly from a read error. The V and J genes are TRBV7-7 and TRBJ2-5; D possibly corresponds to TRBD1 (6 bases). Germline CDR1 and CDR2: SSHAT and FNYEAQ (reference sequence). The CDR3 is 16 residues long. The CDR3 here is CASSLGPGQGRETQYF. The CDR3 DNA reads TGTGCTAGCAGCTTAGGGCCGGGACAAGGACGAGAGACCCAGTACTTC.

This chain joins TRBV7-2 and TRBJ2-5; the match to TRBD2 covers 7 bases. The germline V gene has CDR1 SGHTA and CDR2 FQGNSA. CDR3 size: 12 residues. V shed 1 base, J shed 7 bases, and the junction held 0 bases outside the gene matches. In DNA, the CDR3 is TGTGCCAGCAGCTTAGGGGGGGGGACCCAGTACTTC. It encodes CASSLGGGTQYF. Using reference TRBV7-2 and TRBJ2-5 for the parts outside the CDR3, the full variable domain is GAGVSQSPSNKVTEKGKDVELRCDPISGHTALYWYRQSLGQGLEFLIYFQGNSAPDKSGLPSDRFSAERTGGSVSTLTIQRTQQEDSAVYLCASSLGGGTQYFGPGTRLLVL.

This sequence joins TRBV6-6 and TRBJ1-5; TRBD1 matches 8 bases. V was clipped by 5 bases and J by 4 bases; unmatched bases: 7. The CDR3 loop spans 15 amino acids. Germline loops: CDR1 MNHNY, CDR2 SVGAGI (reference sequence). The CDR3 DNA reads TGTGCCAGCAGTAGGACAGGGAATGAGAATCAGCCCCAGCATTTT. It codes for CASSRTGNENQPQHF.

The rearrangement joins TRBV24-1 to TRBJ2-2; D might be TRBD1 (7 bases). Germline values: CDR1 KGHDR, CDR2 SFDVKD. The CDR3 contains 17 residues. The V end was cut by 4 bases, the J end by 2 bases, with 16 bases between. CDR3 loop: CATSEFRGTANTGELFF. DNA of the CDR3: TGTGCCACCAGTGAATTTCGCGGGACAGCAAACACCGGGGAGCTGTTTTTT.

The chain employs TRBV19 and TRBJ1-6, with D possibly being TRBD1 (6 bases). The germline V gene has CDR1 LNHDA and CDR2 SQIVND (reference sequence). V dropped 4 bases and J dropped 8 bases, with 15 bases sitting between them. The length of the CDR3 is 15 residues. The CDR3, as DNA: TGTGCCAGTAGTACGGGGGGCCAGGGGTATTCACCCCTCCACTTT. Its translation: CASSTGGQGYSPLHF.

This clone was observed a single time. The chain is built from TRBV2 and TRBJ2-1; 7 bases agree with TRBD1. V was clipped by 3 bases and J by 3 bases; unmatched bases: 8. The CDR3 sequence is 16 residues long. CDR1 and CDR2 from the germline V gene are SNHLY and FYNNEI. The CDR3 is CASSEPWDSVYNEQFF. In DNA form, the CDR3 reads TGTGCCAGCAGTGAGCCATGGGACAGTGTCTACAATGAGCAGTTCTTC. The variable domain in full, with the rest retrieved from reference TRBV2 and TRBJ2-1, is EPEVTQTPSHQVTQMGQEVILRCVPISNHLYFYWYRQILGQKVEFLVSFYNNEISEKSEIFDDQFSVERPDGSNFTLKIRSTKLEDSAMYFCASSEPWDSVYNEQFFGPGTRLTVL.

The rearrangement links TRBV2 to TRBJ1-2; D perhaps matches TRBD1 (6 bases). V lost 8 bases to trimming and J lost 1 base, with 14 bases between them. The length of the CDR3 is 14 residues. Germline values: CDR1 SNHLY, CDR2 FYNNEI. The DNA for the CDR3 is TGTGCCAGCGACAGGTCCGGTTATAACTATGGCTACACCTTC. Residues: CASDRSGYNYGYTF.

The CDR3 region has the DNA TGTGCCAGCAGCGTAGCAGGGCAGCCATTTGGAAACACCATATATTTT. Its translation: CASSVAGQPFGNTIYF. The chain is built from TRBV9 and TRBJ1-3; weak D call: TRBD1 (5 bases). V shed 0 bases and J shed 3 bases, with 13 bases lying between them. This CDR3 contains 16 residues. Germline V lookup: CDR1 SGDLS, CDR2 YYNGEE.

The J gene is TRBJ1-5, the V gene TRBV21-1; the DNA was not used to check the table's D call, TRBD1. TRBV21-1 is given as a pseudogene. The CDR3 has 18 amino acids. The CDR3 nucleotides read TGTGCCAGCAGCAACCGGGACAGGGGAATTTATAGCAATCAGCCCCAGCATTTT. Amino acids: CASSNRDRGIYSNQPQHF.